The rows below give T cell receptor beta chains drawn from one sample of a study of blood T cells in healthy people across ages. TCRdb re-called the 5' RACE reads through MiXCR, storing one row per CDR3 protein. The table includes approximately 940,000 distinct CDR3 sequences, about 48% detected once. The specimen sequenced was blood. These receptor sequences come from a man aged 25-45 years in good health. CDR3s include the opening cysteine and the closing phenylalanine or tryptophan. The D gene is left open where the match is weak. Clone size is stated in some rows and not others, as once, few, many or a class when expanded.

J gene	V gene	D gene	clone size	CDR3 protein	CDR3 DNA
TRBJ2-7	TRBV7-2	.	.	CASSAEVGEQYF	TGTGCCAGCAGCGCTGAGGTAGGGGAGCAGTACTTC
TRBJ1-1	TRBV10-3	.	.	CAISEPRGGMMNTEAFF	TGTGCCATCAGTGAGCCCCGAGGAGGGATGATGAACACTGAAGCTTTCTTT
TRBJ1-5	TRBV20-1	.	.	CSARDNGGSQPQHF	TGCAGTGCTAGAGATAATGGGGGATCACAGCCCCAGCATTTT
TRBJ2-1	TRBV12-3/TRBV12-4	TRBD1	.	CASSFVQGSEQFF	TGTGCCAGCAGTTTTGTACAGGGGTCTGAGCAGTTCTTC
TRBJ1-2	TRBV6-2/TRBV6-3	.	.	CASRSGTGNYGYTF	TGTGCCAGCAGATCCGGGACGGGGAACTATGGCTACACCTTC
TRBJ2-3	TRBV29-1	.	few	CSVEVLADTQYF	TGCAGCGTTGAAGTCCTCGCAGATACGCAGTATTTT
TRBJ2-7	TRBV7-2	.	.	CASRNRAFYEQYF	TGTGCCAGCAGAAACAGGGCCTTCTACGAGCAGTACTTC
TRBJ2-1	TRBV29-1	TRBD2	once	CSGSNGLVLRDEQFF	TGCAGCGGATCTAACGGACTAGTCCTCAGGGATGAGCAGTTCTTC
TRBJ1-2	TRBV12-3/TRBV12-4	.	.	CASSLAGPYGYTF	TGTGCCAGCAGTTTAGCCGGGCCCTATGGCTACACCTTC
TRBJ2-4	TRBV29-1	.	.	CSVEAQGGGNIQYF	TGCAGCGTTGAAGCCCAGGGAGGCGGAAACATTCAGTACTTC
TRBJ2-7	TRBV27	.	.	CAGSPRDPYEQYF	TGTGCCGGCAGTCCCCGGGACCCCTACGAGCAGTACTTC